This T cell receptor (beta chain) was identified during a study of neoadjuvant anti-PD-1 for oral cavity cancer. Study overall: Non-progressing patients received a fourth nivolumab dose near day 43, then surgery on days 50-56.

PBMC libraries mostly used 480 ng of input genomic DNA, with six replicates per sample. Method: immunoSEQ multiplex PCR; TCRdb's copy keeps in-frame clones and lacks some. The data show about 9,600 clones, around 66% seen once. V lost 3 bases, J lost 4 bases, and 8 bases stayed unmatched. The CDR3 extends over 16 amino acids. Germline lookup yields CDR1 SGHRS and CDR2 YFSETQ. The time point: after neoadjuvant nivolumab, at surgical resection. These oral cavity squamous cell carcinomas were HPV-negative and locally advanced. PBMCs were not maintained or expanded in culture before analysis. The sequences come from PBMCs, collected after nivolumab (anti-PD-1) treatment. This TCR was sampled from a person aged 35 to 85 with oral cavity squamous cell carcinoma. The V gene is TRBV5-1, the J gene TRBJ2-3; 10 bases align to TRBD2. The CDR3 protein is CASSSSSGRAPDTQYF. The CDR3 DNA follows: TGCGCCAGCAGCTCTTCTAGCGGGAGAGCACCAGATACGCAGTATTTT.